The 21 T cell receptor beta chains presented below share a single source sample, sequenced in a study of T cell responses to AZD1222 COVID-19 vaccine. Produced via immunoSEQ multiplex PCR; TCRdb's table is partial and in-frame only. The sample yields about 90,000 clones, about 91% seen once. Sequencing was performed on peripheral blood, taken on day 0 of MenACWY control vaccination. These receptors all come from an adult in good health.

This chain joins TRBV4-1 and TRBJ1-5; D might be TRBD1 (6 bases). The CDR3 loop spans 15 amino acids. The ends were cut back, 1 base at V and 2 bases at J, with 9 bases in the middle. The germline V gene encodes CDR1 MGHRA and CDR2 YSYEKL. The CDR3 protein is CASSQGGAGNQPQHF. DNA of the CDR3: TGCGCCAGCAGCCAAGGGGGGGCTGGCAATCAGCCCCAGCATTTT.

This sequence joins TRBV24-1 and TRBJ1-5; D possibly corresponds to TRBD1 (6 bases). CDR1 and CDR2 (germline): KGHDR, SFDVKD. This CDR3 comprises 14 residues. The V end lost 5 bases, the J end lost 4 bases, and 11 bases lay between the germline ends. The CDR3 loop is CATSVRTANQPQHF. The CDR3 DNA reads TGTGCCACCAGTGTTCGGACAGCAAATCAGCCCCAGCATTTT.

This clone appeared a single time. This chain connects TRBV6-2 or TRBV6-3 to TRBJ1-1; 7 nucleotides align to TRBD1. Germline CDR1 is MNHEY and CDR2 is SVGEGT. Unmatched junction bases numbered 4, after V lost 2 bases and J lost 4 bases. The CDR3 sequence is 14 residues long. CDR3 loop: CASSYRPGGTEAFF. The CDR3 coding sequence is TGTGCCAGCAGTTACCGCCCAGGGGGCACTGAAGCTTTCTTT.

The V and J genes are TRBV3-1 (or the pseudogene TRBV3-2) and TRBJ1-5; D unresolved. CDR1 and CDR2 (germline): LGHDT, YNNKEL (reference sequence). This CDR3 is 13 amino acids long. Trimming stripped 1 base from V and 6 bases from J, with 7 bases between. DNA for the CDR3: TGTGCCAGCAGCCAAGGGGCGGTTCAGCCCCAGCATTTT. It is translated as CASSQGAVQPQHF.

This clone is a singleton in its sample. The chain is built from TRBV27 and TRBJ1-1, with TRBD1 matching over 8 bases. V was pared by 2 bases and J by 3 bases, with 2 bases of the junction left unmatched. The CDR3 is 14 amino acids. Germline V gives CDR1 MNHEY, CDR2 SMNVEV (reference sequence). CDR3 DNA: TGTGCCAGCAGTTTAACAGGGGGTTACACTGAAGCTTTCTTT. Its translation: CASSLTGGYTEAFF.

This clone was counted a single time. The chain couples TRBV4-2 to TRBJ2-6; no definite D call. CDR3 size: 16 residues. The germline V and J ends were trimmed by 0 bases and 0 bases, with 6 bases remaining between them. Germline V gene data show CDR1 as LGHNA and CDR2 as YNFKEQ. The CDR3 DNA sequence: TGTGCCAGCAGCCAAGATCCAGTCTCTGGGGCCAACGTCCTGACTTTC. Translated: CASSQDPVSGANVLTF.

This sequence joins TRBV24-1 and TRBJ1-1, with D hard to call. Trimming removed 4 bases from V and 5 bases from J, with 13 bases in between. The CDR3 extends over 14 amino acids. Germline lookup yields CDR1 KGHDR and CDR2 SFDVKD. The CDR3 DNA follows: TGTGCCACCAGTGACCCGGTCAGTTTAACTGAAGCTTTCTTT. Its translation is CATSDPVSLTEAFF.

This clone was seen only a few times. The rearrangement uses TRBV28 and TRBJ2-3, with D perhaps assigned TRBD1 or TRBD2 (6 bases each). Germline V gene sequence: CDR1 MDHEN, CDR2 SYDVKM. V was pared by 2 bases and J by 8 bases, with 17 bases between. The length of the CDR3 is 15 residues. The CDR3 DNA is TGTGCCAGCAGTTTAGCTCGGGGGCTGTTCGTTACGCAGTATTTT. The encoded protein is CASSLARGLFVTQYF.

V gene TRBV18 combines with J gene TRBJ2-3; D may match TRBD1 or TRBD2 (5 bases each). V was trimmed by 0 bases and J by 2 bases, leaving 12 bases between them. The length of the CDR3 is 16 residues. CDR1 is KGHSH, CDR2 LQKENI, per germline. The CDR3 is CASSPPQGRVTDTQYF. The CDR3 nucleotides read TGTGCCAGCTCACCACCGCAGGGACGAGTCACAGATACGCAGTATTTT.

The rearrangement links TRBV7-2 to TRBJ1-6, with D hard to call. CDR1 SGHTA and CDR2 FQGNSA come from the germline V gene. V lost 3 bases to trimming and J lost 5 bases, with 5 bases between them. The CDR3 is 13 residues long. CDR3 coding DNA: TGTGCCAGCAGCTTCCCCGATAATTCACCCCTCCACTTT. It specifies CASSFPDNSPLHF.

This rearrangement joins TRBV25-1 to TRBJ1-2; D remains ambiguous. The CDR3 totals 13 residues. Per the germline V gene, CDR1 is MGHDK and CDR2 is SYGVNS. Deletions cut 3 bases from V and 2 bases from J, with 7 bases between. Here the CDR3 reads CASSDPENYGYTF. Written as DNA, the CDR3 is TGTGCCAGCAGTGATCCTGAAAACTATGGCTACACCTTC.

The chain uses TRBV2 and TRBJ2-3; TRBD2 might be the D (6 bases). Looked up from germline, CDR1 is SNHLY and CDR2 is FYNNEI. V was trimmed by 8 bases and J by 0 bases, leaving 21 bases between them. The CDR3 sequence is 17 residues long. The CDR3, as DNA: TGTGCCAGCCTTTTCCCATGGGGGGAGGCTAGCACAGATACGCAGTATTTT. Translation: CASLFPWGEASTDTQYF.

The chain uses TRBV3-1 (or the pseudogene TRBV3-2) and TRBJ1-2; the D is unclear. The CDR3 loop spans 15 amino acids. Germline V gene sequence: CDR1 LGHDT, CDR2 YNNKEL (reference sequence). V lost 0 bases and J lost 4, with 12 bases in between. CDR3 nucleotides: TGTGCCAGCAGCCAAGATCCTGAGGCAATCTATGGCTACACCTTC. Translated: CASSQDPEAIYGYTF.

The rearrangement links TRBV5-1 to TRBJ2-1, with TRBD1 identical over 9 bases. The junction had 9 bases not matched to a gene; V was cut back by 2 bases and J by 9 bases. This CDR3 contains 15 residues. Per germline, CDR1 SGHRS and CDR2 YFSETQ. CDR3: CASSLVPGQGSEQFF. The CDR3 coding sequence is TGCGCCAGCAGCTTAGTCCCGGGACAGGGTAGTGAGCAGTTCTTC.

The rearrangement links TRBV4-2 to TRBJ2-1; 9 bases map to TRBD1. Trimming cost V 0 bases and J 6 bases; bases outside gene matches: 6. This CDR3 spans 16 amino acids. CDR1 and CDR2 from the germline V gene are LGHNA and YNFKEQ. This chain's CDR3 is CASSQDSGQGFNEQFF. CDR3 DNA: TGTGCCAGCAGCCAAGATTCGGGACAGGGTTTCAATGAGCAGTTCTTC.

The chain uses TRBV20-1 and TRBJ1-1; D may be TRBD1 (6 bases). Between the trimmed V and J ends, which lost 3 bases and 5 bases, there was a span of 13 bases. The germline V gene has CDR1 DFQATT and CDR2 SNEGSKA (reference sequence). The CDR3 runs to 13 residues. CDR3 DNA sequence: TGCAGTGCTAGTAAGGGGGTAGGGACTGAAGCTTTCTTT. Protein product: CSASKGVGTEAFF.

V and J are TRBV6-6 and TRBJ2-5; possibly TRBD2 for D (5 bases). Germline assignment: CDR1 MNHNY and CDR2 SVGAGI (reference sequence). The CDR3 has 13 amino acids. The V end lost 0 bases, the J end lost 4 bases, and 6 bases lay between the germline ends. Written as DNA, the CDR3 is TGTGCCAGCAGTTACTCAGGGAGAGAGACCCAGTACTTC. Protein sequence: CASSYSGRETQYF.

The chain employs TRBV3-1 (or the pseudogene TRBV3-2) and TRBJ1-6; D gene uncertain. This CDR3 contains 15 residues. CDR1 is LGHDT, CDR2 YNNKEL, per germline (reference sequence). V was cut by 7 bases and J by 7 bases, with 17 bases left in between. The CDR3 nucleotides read TGTGCCAGCACCCCAACAGTTTCACCGAATTCACCCCTCCACTTT. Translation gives CASTPTVSPNSPLHF.

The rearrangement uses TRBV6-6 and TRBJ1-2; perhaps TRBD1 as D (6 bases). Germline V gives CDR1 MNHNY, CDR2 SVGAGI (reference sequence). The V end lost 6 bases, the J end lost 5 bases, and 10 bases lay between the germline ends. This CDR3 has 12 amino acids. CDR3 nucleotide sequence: TGTGCCAGCAGCCACAGGGAGTATGGCTACACCTTC. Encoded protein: CASSHREYGYTF.

The CDR3: CASRIDRGEAAPQHF. The CDR3 DNA follows: TGTGCCAGCAGGATAGACAGGGGGGAGGCCGCGCCCCAGCATTTT. J is TRBJ1-5 and V is TRBV6-5; 9 bases fit TRBD1. Trimming cost V 6 bases and J 9 bases; bases outside gene matches: 12. Germline V lookup: CDR1 MNHEY, CDR2 SVGAGI. This CDR3 comprises 15 residues.

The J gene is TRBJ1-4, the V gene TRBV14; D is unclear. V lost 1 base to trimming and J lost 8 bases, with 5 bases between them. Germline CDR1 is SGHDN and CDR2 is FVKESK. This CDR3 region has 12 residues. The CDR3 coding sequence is TGTGCCAGCAGCCAAGTAGGGGAAAAACTGTTTTTT. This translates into CASSQVGEKLFF. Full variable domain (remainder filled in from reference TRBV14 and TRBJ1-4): EAGVTQFPSHSVIEKGQTVTLRCDPISGHDNLYWYRRVMGKEIKFLLHFVKESKQDESGMPNNRFLAERTGGTYSTLKVQPAELEDSGVYFCASSQVGEKLFFGSGTQLSVL.